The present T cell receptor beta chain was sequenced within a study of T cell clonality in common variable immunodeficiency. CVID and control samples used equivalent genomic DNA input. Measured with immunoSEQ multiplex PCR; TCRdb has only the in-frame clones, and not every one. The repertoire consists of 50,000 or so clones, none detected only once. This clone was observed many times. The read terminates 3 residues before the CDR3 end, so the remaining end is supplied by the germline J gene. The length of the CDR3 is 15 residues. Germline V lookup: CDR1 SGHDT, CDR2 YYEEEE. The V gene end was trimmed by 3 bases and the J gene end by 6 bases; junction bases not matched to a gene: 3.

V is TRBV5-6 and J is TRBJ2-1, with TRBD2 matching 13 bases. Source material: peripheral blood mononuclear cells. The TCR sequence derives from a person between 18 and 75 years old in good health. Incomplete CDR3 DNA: TGTGCCAGCAGCTATGGACTAGCGGGAGCCAATGAG. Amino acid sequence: CASSYGLAGANE. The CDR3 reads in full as CASSYGLAGANEQFF.